These T cell receptor beta chains were read from a single sample in a study of Ad26.COV2.S vaccination and SARS-CoV-2 variants. TCRdb's table, derived via immunoSEQ multiplex PCR, lists solely in-frame clones and lacks some. Here the sample spans hundreds of thousands of clones, approximately 86% being singletons. Sample: peripheral blood, taken in a trial of Ad26.COV2.S vaccine versus placebo. The source is a person aged 18-60 years who received the Ad26.COV2.S COVID-19 vaccine or a placebo. Each CDR3 is given with its conserved first and last residue. A D gene is named only where the DNA matches it firmly. Rows give clone size only sometimes, using once, few, many, or a class for an expanded clone.

size	V	J	length	D	DNA	CDR3
-	TRBV6-2/TRBV6-3	TRBJ2-2	15	-	TGTGCCAGCAGCGACTGGGGCTTTAACACCGGGGAGCTGTTTTTT	CASSDWGFNTGELFF
-	TRBV3-1/TRBV3-2	TRBJ2-3	12	-	TGTGCCAGCAGCGAGATTCCCAGGCAGCAGTATTTT	CASSEIPRQQYF
-	TRBV6-6	TRBJ1-1	14	-	TGTGCCAGCAGTTTTCAGGGAGGGAACACTGAAGCTTTCTTT	CASSFQGGNTEAFF
-	TRBV19	TRBJ2-1	17	TRBD2	TGTGCCAGTAGTATAGGGGGTTTGGCTAGCGGGAGGTCTGAGCAGTTCTTC	CASSIGGLASGRSEQFF
-	TRBV6-2/TRBV6-3	TRBJ1-5	14	-	TGTGCCAGCAGTTTGGCCGGCAGCAATCAGCCCCAGCATTTT	CASSLAGSNQPQHF
once	TRBV11-1	TRBJ2-1	16	TRBD2	TGTGCCAGCAGCTTAGGAGGACTAGAATATGTCCATGAGCAGTTCTTC	CASSLGGLEYVHEQFF
once	TRBV5-8	TRBJ2-7	15	TRBD1	TGTGCCAGCAGCCCAAGGGACAGGGAAGTCACCGAGCAGTACTTC	CASSPRDREVTEQYF
-	TRBV19	TRBJ1-5	13	-	TGTGCCAGTAGTATCGGACAGAATCAGCCCCAGCATTTT	CASSIGQNQPQHF
few	TRBV6-5	TRBJ1-5	13	TRBD1	TGTGCCAGCAGTCGACAGGGGCAACTGCCCCAGCATTTT	CASSRQGQLPQHF
-	TRBV7-6	TRBJ2-7	12	-	TGTGCCAGCAGCCACGCAGCAGACGAGCAGTACTTC	CASSHAADEQYF
few	TRBV2	TRBJ1-1	14	TRBD1	TGTGCCAGCAGTGCGGGACAGGGCAACACTGAAGCTTTCTTT	CASSAGQGNTEAFF
few	TRBV27	TRBJ1-6	14	-	TGTGCCAGCAGTCAAGGCTCCTATAATTCACCCCTCCACTTT	CASSQGSYNSPLHF
-	TRBV28	TRBJ2-3	16	TRBD2	TGTGCCAGCAGTTTAGGCGGGGCGGGAGTAACAGATACGCAGTATTTT	CASSLGGAGVTDTQYF
-	TRBV19	TRBJ1-5	13	-	TGTGCCAGTAGTATAGGAGGCAATCAGCCCCAGCATTTT	CASSIGGNQPQHF
-	TRBV5-6	TRBJ1-3	17	TRBD1	TGTGCCAGCAGCTTGGACCTGACAGGGACTCTAGGAAACACCATATATTTT	CASSLDLTGTLGNTIYF
-	TRBV28	TRBJ1-1	15	-	TGTGCCAGCAGTTTTGGCGGTGGGGTGAACACTGAAGCTTTCTTT	CASSFGGGVNTEAFF
-	TRBV10-2	TRBJ2-1	13	-	TGCGCCAGCAGCCCGGGACTTACCAATGAGCAGTTCTTC	CASSPGLTNEQFF
-	TRBV7-9	TRBJ2-7	15	TRBD1	TGTGCCAGCAGCACCTACCAGGGGGCTATTGACGAGCAGTACTTC	CASSTYQGAIDEQYF
-	TRBV28	TRBJ2-5	13	-	TGTGCCAGCAGTAATAGCGACCAAGAGACCCAGTACTTC	CASSNSDQETQYF
-	TRBV7-9	TRBJ1-1	16	TRBD1	TGTGCCCTTCGACAGGGGGCGGAGGTCAAGTTCGGAGAAGCTTTCTTT	CALRQGAEVKFGEAFF
-	TRBV14	TRBJ2-7	15	TRBD1	TGTGCCAGCAGCCGGACCGGGACAGGGTACTACGAGCAGTACTTC	CASSRTGTGYYEQYF
-	TRBV4-1	TRBJ1-4	14	TRBD1	TGCGCCAGCAGCCAGTGGACAGGGGAAGGGAAACTGTTTTTT	CASSQWTGEGKLFF
once	TRBV7-2	TRBJ2-5	13	TRBD2	TGTGCCAGCACTCGGACTAGAAGGGAGACCCAGTACTTC	CASTRTRRETQYF
-	TRBV9	TRBJ2-7	14	-	TGTGCCAGCAGCGTAGGAGGGGGAAACTACGAGCAGTACTTC	CASSVGGGNYEQYF
-	TRBV14	TRBJ2-7	15	-	TGTGCCAGCAGACAGGGCCGAGGACGGGGCTACGAGCAGTACTTC	CASRQGRGRGYEQYF
-	TRBV12-3/TRBV12-4	TRBJ2-2	12	-	TGTGCCAGCTCTCTAGGGACCGGGGAGCTGTTTTTT	CASSLGTGELFF
once	TRBV5-6	TRBJ2-1	12	TRBD2	TGTGCCAGCAGCCAAGTGGGAGGGGAGCAGTTCTTC	CASSQVGGEQFF
-	TRBV13	TRBJ2-7	11	-	TGTGCCAGCAGCTTGGCCTACGAGCAGTACTTC	CASSLAYEQYF
-	TRBV28	TRBJ2-7	13	TRBD2	TGTGCCAGCAGTCCTAGCGGAACCTACGAGCAGTACTTC	CASSPSGTYEQYF
-	TRBV27	TRBJ2-1	11	-	TGTGCCAGCAGTTTGAGGTCAGAGCAGTTCTTC	CASSLRSEQFF
-	TRBV9	TRBJ2-7	15	-	TGTGCCAGCAGCGTAGTAGGTTTTGGCCCCGCGGAGCAGTACTTC	CASSVVGFGPAEQYF
-	TRBV7-2	TRBJ2-3	15	-	TGTGCCAGCAGCCGCCGCGGGCAGACCACAGATACGCAGTATTTT	CASSRRGQTTDTQYF
-	TRBV5-4	TRBJ2-3	13	-	TGTGCCAGCAGTCCGGATTTGGAGGATACGCAGTATTTT	CASSPDLEDTQYF
once	TRBV27	TRBJ2-7	14	TRBD1	TGTGCCAGCAAACCCGGGACAGCTTTCTACGAGCAGTACTTC	CASKPGTAFYEQYF
-	TRBV5-1	TRBJ2-7	15	TRBD1	TGCGCCAGCAGCCCCGGCGGGACAGGGATGAACGAGCAGTACTTC	CASSPGGTGMNEQYF
once	TRBV20-1	TRBJ2-3	17	-	TGCAGTGCTAGTGCGGGCGGCGGGATCGTTGGCACAGATACGCAGTATTTT	CSASAGGGIVGTDTQYF